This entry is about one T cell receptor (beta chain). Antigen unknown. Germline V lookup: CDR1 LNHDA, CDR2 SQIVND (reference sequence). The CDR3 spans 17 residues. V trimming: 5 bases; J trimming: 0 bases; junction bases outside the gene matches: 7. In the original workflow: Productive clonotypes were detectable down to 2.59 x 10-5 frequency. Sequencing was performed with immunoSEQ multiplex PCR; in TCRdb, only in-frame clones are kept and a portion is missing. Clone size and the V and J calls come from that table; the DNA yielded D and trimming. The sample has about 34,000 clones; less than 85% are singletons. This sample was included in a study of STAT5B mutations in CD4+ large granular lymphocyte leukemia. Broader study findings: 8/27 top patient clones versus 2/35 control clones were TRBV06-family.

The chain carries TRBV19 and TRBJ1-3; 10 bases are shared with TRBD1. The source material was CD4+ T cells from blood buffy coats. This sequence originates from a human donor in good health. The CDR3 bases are TGTGCCAGTAGTCCTCCGGGACAGGGGAGCTCTGGAAACACCATATATTTT. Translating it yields CASSPPGQGSSGNTIYF.